The rows below give T cell receptor beta chains drawn from one sample of a study of T cell responses to AZD1222 COVID-19 vaccine. Clones were read by immunoSEQ multiplex PCR, and TCRdb kept only the in-frame ones, dropping some. The sample records about 86,000 clones, almost 90% being singletons. The material was peripheral blood, obtained 28 days after the second AZD1222 dose. These receptors were collected from an adult who received the AZD1222 COVID-19 vaccine. Each CDR3 is given with its conserved first and last residue. D genes are given only for firm matches. Only some rows state a clone size, as once, few, many or a class for expanded clones.

TRBJ2-7,TRBD2,.,TRBV13,CASSSAGGHSYEQYF,TGTGCCAGCAGCTCAGCGGGAGGCCACTCCTACGAGCAGTACTTC
TRBJ2-7,.,.,TRBV5-1,CASSSTGTGNEQYF,TGCGCCAGCAGCTCCACCGGAACTGGCAACGAGCAGTACTTC
TRBJ1-1,TRBD1,.,TRBV29-1,CSVSGQKNTEAFF,TGCAGCGTTTCGGGACAGAAGAACACTGAAGCTTTCTTT
TRBJ2-7,.,.,TRBV2,CASNWGAGETLEQYF,TGTGCCAGCAACTGGGGGGCGGGGGAAACTCTCGAGCAGTACTTC
TRBJ1-5,.,few,TRBV2,CASSRVYSNQPQHF,TGTGCCAGCAGTAGGGTTTATAGCAATCAGCCCCAGCATTTT
TRBJ2-7,TRBD1,.,TRBV27,CASPRDRGGF,TGTGCCAGCCCCCGGGACAGGGGAGGATTC
TRBJ2-7,.,.,TRBV27,CASSLSAGVKGYEQYF,TGTGCCAGCAGTTTATCGGCTGGGGTTAAGGGATACGAGCAGTACTTC
TRBJ1-1,TRBD1,.,TRBV15,CATSRGQGTTEAFF,TGTGCCACCAGCCGGGGACAGGGGACGACTGAAGCTTTCTTT
TRBJ1-2,.,.,TRBV7-9,CASSLARLRGYTF,TGTGCCAGCAGCTTAGCGCGGTTGCGTGGCTACACCTTC
TRBJ2-7,TRBD1,.,TRBV3-1/TRBV3-2,CASSPRGQGLGPSSYEQYF,TGTGCCAGCAGTCCAAGGGGACAGGGGCTCGGCCCCTCCTCCTACGAGCAGTACTTC
TRBJ1-4,TRBD1,.,TRBV29-1,CSVEGTGPNEKLFF,TGCAGCGTTGAAGGGACAGGGCCTAATGAAAAACTGTTTTTT
TRBJ1-2,.,once,TRBV19,CASTVFGAVYGYTF,TGTGCCAGTACCGTATTCGGTGCGGTCTATGGCTACACCTTC
TRBJ2-7,.,.,TRBV5-1,CASSEYYEQYF,TGCGCCAGCAGCGAGTACTACGAGCAGTACTTC
TRBJ2-7,TRBD2,.,TRBV5-4,CASSLGLAGENYEQYF,TGTGCCAGCAGCTTGGGACTAGCGGGAGAGAATTACGAGCAGTACTTC
TRBJ2-7,TRBD2,.,TRBV7-9,CASSGVSGGVAYEQYF,TGTGCCAGCAGCGGAGTTTCCGGGGGGGTAGCCTACGAGCAGTACTTC
TRBJ2-1,.,.,TRBV29-1,CSGGLQDEQFF,TGCAGCGGAGGGTTACAGGATGAGCAGTTCTTC
TRBJ2-7,.,.,TRBV11-3,CASSLDGESAEQYF,TGTGCCAGCAGCTTAGATGGGGAGTCGGCTGAGCAGTACTTC
TRBJ1-5,TRBD1,few,TRBV7-2,CASSLARTGQHHSNQPQHF,TGTGCCAGCAGCTTAGCGAGGACAGGGCAGCATCATAGCAATCAGCCCCAGCATTTT